This T cell receptor (beta chain) is drawn from a study of blood T cell repertoires in COVID-19. Overall study context: Collection of acute and convalescent COVID-19 samples took place in the United States, Italy and Spain. From T cells, B-cell-depleted T cells, or PBMCs came the material, which was cDNA or gDNA.

Adults between roughly 18 and 90 years of age took part from under 25 US areas. In the authors' workflow: Amplified reference gene primers provided the basis for estimating nucleated cell counts. The assay was immunoSEQ multiplex PCR, and TCRdb's table has in-frame clones only and misses some. D and trimming come from the DNA, and the V and J calls and clone size come from that table. The sample carries hundreds of thousands of clones, 85% recorded once. Germline lookup yields CDR1 MNHEY and CDR2 SVGAGI. This CDR3 is 14 amino acids long. V gave up 2 bases and J gave up 6 bases; unmatched junction bases: 7.

This sequence was found in a man aged 35-49 years who had recovered from COVID-19. This chain links TRBV6-5 with TRBJ2-7; 7 bases map to TRBD2. Sequencing input: PBMCs or T cells enriched from blood (not recorded which). As DNA, the CDR3 is TGTGCCAGCAGTTACCCCGGACTAGAGGGCGAGCAGTACTTC. This translates into CASSYPGLEGEQYF.